This passage covers 17 T cell receptor beta chains from one sample sequenced in a study of blood T cell repertoires in COVID-19. The assay was immunoSEQ multiplex PCR, and TCRdb's table has in-frame clones only and misses some. This sample has 250,000 to 350,000 clones, with approximately 85% found just once. The sample taken for sequencing was peripheral blood. The origin of the receptors is a human donor with COVID-19, enrolled during active disease. The donor label of this sample is uncertain.

The chain carries TRBV11-3 and TRBJ2-5; 8 nucleotides match TRBD1. Per the germline V gene, CDR1 is SGHNT and CDR2 is YENEEA. V was clipped by 2 bases and J by 2 bases; unmatched bases: 1. The CDR3 totals 14 residues. CDR3 nucleotide sequence: TGTGCCAGCAGCTTAAACAGGGGGCAAGAGACCCAGTACTTC. Translation gives CASSLNRGQETQYF.

The rearrangement joins TRBV7-2 to TRBJ2-7; TRBD2 matches at 9 bases. CDR1 and CDR2 from the germline V gene are SGHTA and FQGNSA. The trim removed 5 bases at V and 3 bases at J, leaving 8 bases unmatched. CDR3 length: 15 residues. For the CDR3, the DNA is TGTGCCAGCAGCCAAACCGGGACTAGCTTCTACGAGCAGTACTTC. Its translation: CASSQTGTSFYEQYF. Drawing the rest from reference TRBV7-2 and TRBJ2-7, the complete variable domain is GAGVSQSPSNKVTEKGKDVELRCDPISGHTALYWYRQSLGQGLEFLIYFQGNSAPDKSGLPSDRFSAERTGGSVSTLTIQRTQQEDSAVYLCASSQTGTSFYEQYFGPGTRLTVT.

The CDR3 region is CASSQGRRGYDEQFF. As DNA, the CDR3 is TGCGCCAGCAGCCAAGGGCGGAGGGGATACGATGAGCAGTTCTTC. The genes are TRBV4-3 and TRBJ2-1, with D perhaps matching TRBD2 (6 bases). V was clipped by 1 base and J by 8 bases, with 15 bases between them. CDR3 size: 15 residues. Germline V gene sequence: CDR1 LGHNA, CDR2 YSLEER.

The gene calls are TRBV19 and TRBJ2-1; 14 nucleotides align to TRBD2. With V trimmed by 2 bases and J by 7 bases, 7 bases remained unmatched. Germline loops: CDR1 LNHDA, CDR2 SQIVND (reference sequence). The CDR3 runs to 17 residues. This CDR3 reads CASSILPGTSGRNEQFF. In DNA form, the CDR3 reads TGTGCCAGTAGTATACTGCCCGGGACTAGCGGGAGAAATGAGCAGTTCTTC. Full variable domain (missing parts from reference TRBV19 and TRBJ2-1): DGGITQSPKYLFRKEGQNVTLSCEQNLNHDAMYWYRQDPGQGLRLIYYSQIVNDFQKGDIAEGYSVSREKKESFPLTVTSAQKNPTAFYLCASSILPGTSGRNEQFFGPGTRLTVL.

This sequence joins TRBV28 and TRBJ2-5; possibly TRBD1 for D (6 bases). The CDR3 totals 14 residues. V lost 2 bases to trimming and J lost 5 bases, with 12 bases between them. Per the germline V gene, CDR1 is MDHEN and CDR2 is SYDVKM. The CDR3 here is CASSLQGTAETQYF. The CDR3 bases are TGTGCCAGCAGTTTACAGGGGACGGCCGAGACCCAGTACTTC.

This rearrangement joins TRBV7-2 to TRBJ2-3; TRBD2 matches at 13 bases. This CDR3 comprises 17 residues. V dropped 3 bases and J dropped 2; count of bases not matched to a gene: 5. Germline CDR1 SGHTA, CDR2 FQGNSA. CDR3 in DNA: TGTGCCAGCAGCTTCCGACTAGCGGGAGGCCCCACAGATACGCAGTATTTT. Its translation is CASSFRLAGGPTDTQYF.

This CDR3 reads CASSLTSTSGSTDTQYF. In nucleotides, the CDR3 is TGTGCCAGCTCCCTAACCAGTACTAGCGGGAGCACAGATACGCAGTATTTT. This chain uses TRBV18 with TRBJ2-3, with 9 bases that match TRBD2. The CDR3 is 17 amino acids. The J segment lost 0 bases and the V segment lost 6 bases, leaving 10 bases of the junction unmatched. Germline V lookup: CDR1 KGHSH, CDR2 LQKENI.

This clone has just a few counts. V and J are TRBV5-5 and TRBJ2-7; TRBD1 might be the D (6 bases). Germline CDR1 and CDR2: SGHKS and YYEKEE (reference sequence). The CDR3 totals 15 residues. Trimming took 4 bases from V and 5 from J, leaving 19 bases between them. CDR3 sequence: CASSPPRVAGDEQYF. The CDR3 bases are TGTGCCAGCAGCCCACCTAGGGTGGCAGGGGACGAGCAGTACTTC.

As for this clone: The junction does not match germline at one end; this may be a read error. The same CDR3 can be traced to other DNA sequences in this sample. The rearrangement uses TRBV7-7 and TRBJ2-5; TRBD1 matches at 9 bases. This CDR3 is 13 amino acids long. The germline CDR1 and CDR2 sequences are SSHAT and FNYEAQ (reference sequence). The CDR3, as DNA: TGTGCTAGCAGCCGGGACAGGGAAGAGACCCAGTACTTC. This codes for CASSRDREETQYF.

This chain links TRBV5-8 with TRBJ1-1; TRBD1 matches 8 bases. The germline V gene encodes CDR1 SGHTS and CDR2 YDEGEE. The V and J ends lost 2 bases and 5 bases, in that order; junction bases with no gene match: 2. This CDR3 spans 13 amino acids. CDR3 nucleotides: TGTGCCAGCAGCTTACGGACAGGGACTGAAGCTTTCTTT. It codes for CASSLRTGTEAFF.

This rearrangement joins TRBV24-1 to TRBJ2-2, with 7 bases fitting TRBD2. V lost 4 bases, J lost 0 bases, and 7 bases stayed unmatched. This CDR3 spans 17 amino acids. Germline V gene lookup returns CDR1 KGHDR and CDR2 SFDVKD. CDR3 region: CATSDPASGANTGELFF. The CDR3 DNA is TGTGCCACCAGTGACCCCGCTAGCGGCGCGAACACCGGGGAGCTGTTTTTT.

The CDR3 coding sequence is TGTGCCAGCAGTTCACCTCCCGGGACAGGGGCAGCGCCCCTCCACTTT. Residues: CASSSPPGTGAAPLHF. The chain carries TRBV28 and TRBJ1-6, with 10 nucleotides matching TRBD1. CDR3 length: 16 amino acids. Germline V gene data show CDR1 as MDHEN and CDR2 as SYDVKM. J lost 13 bases, V lost 4 bases, and 13 bases had no gene match.

CDR3 amino acids: CASSSNAPGNTEAFF. In nucleotides, the CDR3 is TGTGCCAGCAGCTCAAACGCACCGGGAAACACTGAAGCTTTCTTT. The chain combines TRBV7-3 with TRBJ1-1; D is uncertain. V lost 4 bases to trimming and J lost 2 bases, with 14 bases between them. This CDR3 is built from 15 residues. Germline V lookup: CDR1 SGHTA, CDR2 FQGTGA. Full variable domain (rest looked up from reference TRBV7-3 and TRBJ1-1): GAGVSQTPSNKVTEKGKYVELRCDPISGHTALYWYRQSLGQGPEFLIYFQGTGAADDSGLPNDRFFAVRPEGSVSTLKIQRTERGDSAVYLCASSSNAPGNTEAFFGQGTRLTVV.

The rearrangement joins TRBV7-2 to TRBJ2-7, with 9 bases matching TRBD2. Germline V gene data show CDR1 as SGHTA and CDR2 as FQGNSA. The junction had 8 bases not matched to a gene; V was cut back by 5 bases and J by 3 bases. This CDR3 spans 15 amino acids. The DNA for the CDR3 is TGTGCCAGCAGCCCCTCCCTAGCGGGATTCTACGAGCAGTACTTC. Translated: CASSPSLAGFYEQYF.

As DNA, the CDR3 is TGTGCCAGCAGCCAAGCCGGGACACCGAACACTGAAGCTTTCTTT. It codes for CASSQAGTPNTEAFF. The rearrangement links TRBV3-1 (or the pseudogene TRBV3-2) to TRBJ1-1; tentative D call: TRBD1 (6 bases). The germline CDR1 and CDR2 sequences are LGHDT and YNNKEL (reference sequence). Trimming took 1 base from V and 1 from J, leaving 10 bases between them. This CDR3 has 15 amino acids.

CDR3 sequence reads: CASSSYGGQGGYGYTF. The CDR3, as DNA: TGTGCCAGCAGTTCCTATGGGGGACAGGGTGGCTATGGCTACACCTTC. The rearrangement joins TRBV28 to TRBJ1-2, with TRBD1 identical over 9 bases. CDR1 is MDHEN and CDR2 is SYDVKM in the germline V gene. Trimming at V came to 4 bases and at J to 4 bases, leaving 10 bases not matched to a gene. The CDR3 runs to 16 residues.

The V call is TRBV2, the J call TRBJ2-1; no definite D call. Germline CDR1 is SNHLY and CDR2 is FYNNEI. This CDR3 region has 11 residues. Trimming stripped 11 bases from V and 5 bases from J, with 10 bases between. As DNA, the CDR3 is TGTGCCCTAACTATAAACAATGAGCAGTTCTTC. This encodes CALTINNEQFF.